This T cell receptor (beta chain) was recovered during a study of Tregs in tolerant kidney transplant recipients. Findings of the study overall: For some patients, primers changed over time, blocking nucleotide-level comparison.

Assay used: immunoSEQ multiplex PCR; TCRdb lists only in-frame clones, some missing. The sample has approximately 100,000 clones, 93% seen once. CDR3 length equals 15 residues. Germline V gene lookup returns CDR1 MNHEY and CDR2 SVGAGI. The V segment lost 8 bases and the J segment 1 base; nucleotides outside the gene matches: 11. On this clone: The antigen remains undetermined.

The chain couples TRBV6-5 to TRBJ2-7, with 7 bases lining up with TRBD2. This sequence originates from a human donor who received a combined kidney and bone marrow transplant. Here the sequenced sample was CD4+ T cells from blood, taken before the transplant. The CDR3 sequence is CASSSWTSHSYEQYF. CDR3 in DNA: TGTGCCAGCTCTTCATGGACTAGTCATTCCTACGAGCAGTACTTC.